The clone carrying this T cell receptor (beta chain) is medium-sized in the sample. The target antigen is unknown. CDR1 is SQVTM and CDR2 is ANQGSEA in the germline V gene. This CDR3 has 12 residues. V was pared by 1 base and J by 4 bases, with 7 bases between. This sample is part of a study of neurological immune-mediated disorders. TCRdb ran MiXCR on the 5' RACE reads and lists one entry per CDR3 protein. The table shows fewer than 80,000 distinct CDR3 sequences, with roughly 5% occurring only once. Study-wide findings and caveats: HTLV-1-associated myelopathy displayed the greatest TCR clonal expansion, and multiple sclerosis exhibited the smallest, lower than that of healthy controls.

This chain connects TRBV29-1 to TRBJ1-1, with D unresolved. Source material: PBMCs. The clonotype comes from a woman in her 30s with multiple sclerosis. CDR3 sequence: CSVEVLSTEAFF. CDR3 in DNA: TGCAGCGTTGAAGTTCTCAGCACTGAAGCTTTCTTT.